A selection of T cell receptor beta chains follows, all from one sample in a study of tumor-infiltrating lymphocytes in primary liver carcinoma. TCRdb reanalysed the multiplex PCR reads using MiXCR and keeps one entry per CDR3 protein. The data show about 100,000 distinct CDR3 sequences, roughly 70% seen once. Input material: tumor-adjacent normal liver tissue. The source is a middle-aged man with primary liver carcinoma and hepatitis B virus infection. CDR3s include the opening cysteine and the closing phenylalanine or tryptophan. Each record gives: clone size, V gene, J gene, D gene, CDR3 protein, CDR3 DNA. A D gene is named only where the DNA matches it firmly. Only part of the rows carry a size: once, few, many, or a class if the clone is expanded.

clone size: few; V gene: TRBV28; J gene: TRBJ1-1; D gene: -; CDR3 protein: CASSFVRMNTEAFF; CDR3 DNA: TGTGCCAGCAGTTTCGTCAGGATGAACACTGAAGCTTTCTTT
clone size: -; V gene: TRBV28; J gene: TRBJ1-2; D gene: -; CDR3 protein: CTSSFIEIGRGGYTF; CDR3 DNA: TGTACCAGCAGTTTTATAGAGATAGGGCGGGGTGGCTACACCTTC
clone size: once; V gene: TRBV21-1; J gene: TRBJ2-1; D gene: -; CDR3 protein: CASPSGNEQFF; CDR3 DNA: TGTGCCAGCCCCTCGGGTAATGAGCAGTTCTTC
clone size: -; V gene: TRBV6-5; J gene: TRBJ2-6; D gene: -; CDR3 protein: CVSKDGRSFTGANVLTF; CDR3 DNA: TGTGTCAGCAAGGATGGCAGGTCTTTCACTGGGGCCAACGTCCTGACTTTC
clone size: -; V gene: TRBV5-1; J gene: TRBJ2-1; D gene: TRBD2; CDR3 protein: CASSFRTSRIRTNNEQFF; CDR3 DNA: TGCGCCAGCAGCTTCAGGACTAGCAGGATTCGAACAAACAATGAGCAGTTCTTC
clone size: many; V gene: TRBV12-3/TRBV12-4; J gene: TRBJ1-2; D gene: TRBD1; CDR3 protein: CASSWGQGAGGYTF; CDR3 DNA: TGTGCCAGCAGCTGGGGACAGGGGGCCGGTGGCTACACCTTC
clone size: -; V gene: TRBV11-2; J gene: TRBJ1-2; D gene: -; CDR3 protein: CACSLEATENYGYTF; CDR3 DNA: TGTGCCTGCAGCTTAGAGGCAACCGAAAACTATGGCTACACCTTC
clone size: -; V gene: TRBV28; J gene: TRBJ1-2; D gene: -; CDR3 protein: CASTHSQGNGYTF; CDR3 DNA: TGTGCCAGCACCCACTCACAGGGTAATGGCTACACCTTC
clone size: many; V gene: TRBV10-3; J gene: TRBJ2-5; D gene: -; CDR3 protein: CAISDTVDETQYF; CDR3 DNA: TGTGCCATCAGTGACACTGTCGATGAGACCCAGTACTTC
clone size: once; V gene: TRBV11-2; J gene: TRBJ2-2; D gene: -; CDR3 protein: CASSYGVGNVGKLFF; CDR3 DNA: TGTGCCAGCAGCTACGGGGTGGGAAATGTCGGGAAGCTGTTTTTT
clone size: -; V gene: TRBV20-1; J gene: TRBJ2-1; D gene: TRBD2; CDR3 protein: CSASTSGSSYNEQFF; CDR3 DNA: TGCAGTGCTAGTACTAGCGGGAGCTCATACAATGAGCAGTTCTTC
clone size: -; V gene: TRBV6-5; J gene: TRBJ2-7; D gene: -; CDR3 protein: CASNYSGGLYEQYF; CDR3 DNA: TGTGCCAGCAATTACTCAGGTGGTCTCTACGAGCAGTACTTC
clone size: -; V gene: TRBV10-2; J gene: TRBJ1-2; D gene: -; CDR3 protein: CASTEGRLDNDYTF; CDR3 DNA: TGCGCCAGCACCGAGGGGAGGCTCGACAATGACTACACCTTC
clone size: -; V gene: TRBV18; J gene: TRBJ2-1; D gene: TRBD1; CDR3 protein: CASSPGTGGSSSYNEQFF; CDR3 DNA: TGTGCCAGCTCACCCGGGACAGGAGGGTCCAGCTCCTACAATGAGCAGTTCTTC
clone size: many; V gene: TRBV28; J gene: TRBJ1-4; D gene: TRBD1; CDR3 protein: CASSPPGQGAANEKLFF; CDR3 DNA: TGTGCCAGCAGTCCCCCCGGACAGGGGGCGGCTAATGAAAAACTGTTTTTT
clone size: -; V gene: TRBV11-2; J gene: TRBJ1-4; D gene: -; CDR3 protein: CTSSLQGPMFF; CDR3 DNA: TGTACAAGCAGCTTACAGGGCCCAATGTTTTTT
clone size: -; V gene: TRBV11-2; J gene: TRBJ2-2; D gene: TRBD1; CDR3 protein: CGSSFSTGMVSGELFF; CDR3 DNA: TGTGGCAGCAGCTTCTCGACAGGGATGGTCTCCGGGGAGCTGTTTTTT
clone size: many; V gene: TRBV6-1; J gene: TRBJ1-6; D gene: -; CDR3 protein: CASRDSYNSPLHF; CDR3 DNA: TGTGCCAGCAGGGACAGCTATAATTCACCCCTCCACTTT
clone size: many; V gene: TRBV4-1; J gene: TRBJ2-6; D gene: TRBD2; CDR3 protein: CASSQTSGSGANVLTF; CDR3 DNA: TGCGCCAGCAGCCAGACTAGCGGCTCTGGGGCCAACGTCCTGACTTTC
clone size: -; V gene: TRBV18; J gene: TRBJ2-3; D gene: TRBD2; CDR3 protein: CASSPSAGVVDTQYF; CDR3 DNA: TGCGCCAGCTCACCTTCAGCGGGAGTCGTAGATACGCAGTATTTT
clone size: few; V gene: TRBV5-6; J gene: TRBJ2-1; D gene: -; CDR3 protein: CSSSTKIGEQFF; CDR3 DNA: TGTTCCAGCAGCACCAAGATTGGCGAGCAGTTCTTC
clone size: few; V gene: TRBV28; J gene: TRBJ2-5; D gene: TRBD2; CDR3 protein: CASTPGLRKTQYF; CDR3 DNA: TGTGCCAGCACCCCGGGACTACGGAAGACCCAGTACTTC
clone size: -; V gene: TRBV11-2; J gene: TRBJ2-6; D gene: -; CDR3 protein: CASSPLTRGLSWANVLTF; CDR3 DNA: TGTGCCAGCAGCCCGCTTACGCGGGGGCTTTCTTGGGCCAACGTCTTGACTTTC
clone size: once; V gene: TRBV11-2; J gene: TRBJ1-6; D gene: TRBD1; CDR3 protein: CACSHSTGSLHF; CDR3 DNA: TGTGCCTGCAGCCACTCGACAGGGTCCCTCCACTTT
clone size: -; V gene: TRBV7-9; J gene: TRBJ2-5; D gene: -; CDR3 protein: CASSLLGAITSFGETQYF; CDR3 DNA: TGTGCCAGCAGCTTACTGGGGGCCATTACTAGCTTTGGGGAGACCCAGTATTTC